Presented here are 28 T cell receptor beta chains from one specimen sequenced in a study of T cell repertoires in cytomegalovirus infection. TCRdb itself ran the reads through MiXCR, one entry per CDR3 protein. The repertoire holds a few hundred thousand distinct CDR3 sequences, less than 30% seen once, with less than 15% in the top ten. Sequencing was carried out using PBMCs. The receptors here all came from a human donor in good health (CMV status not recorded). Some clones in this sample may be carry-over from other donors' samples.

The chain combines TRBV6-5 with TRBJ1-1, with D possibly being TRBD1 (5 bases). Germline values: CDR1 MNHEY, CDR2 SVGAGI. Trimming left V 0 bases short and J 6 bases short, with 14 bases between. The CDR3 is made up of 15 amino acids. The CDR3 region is CASSYSQGGGAEAFF. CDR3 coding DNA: TGTGCCAGCAGTTACTCGCAGGGCGGGGGAGCTGAAGCTTTCTTT.

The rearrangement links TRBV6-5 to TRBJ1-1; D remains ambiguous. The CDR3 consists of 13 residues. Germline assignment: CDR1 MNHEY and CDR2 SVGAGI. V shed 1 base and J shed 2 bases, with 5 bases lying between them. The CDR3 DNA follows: TGTGCCAGCAGTTACTTTCGAAACACTGAAGCTTTCTTT. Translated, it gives CASSYFRNTEAFF.

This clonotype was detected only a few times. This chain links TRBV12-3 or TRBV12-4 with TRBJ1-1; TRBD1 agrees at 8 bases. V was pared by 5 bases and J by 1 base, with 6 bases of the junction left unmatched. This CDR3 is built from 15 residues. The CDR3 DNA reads TGTGCCAGCAGTCCCGTTGGGACAGGGAACACTGAAGCTTTCTTT. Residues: CASSPVGTGNTEAFF.

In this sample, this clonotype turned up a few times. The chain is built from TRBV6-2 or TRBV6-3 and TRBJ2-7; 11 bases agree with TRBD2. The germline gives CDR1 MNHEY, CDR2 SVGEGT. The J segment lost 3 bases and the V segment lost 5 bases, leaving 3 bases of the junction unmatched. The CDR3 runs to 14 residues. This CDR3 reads CASSHGTSGYEQYV. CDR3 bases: TGTGCCAGCAGTCACGGGACTAGCGGCTACGAGCAGTACGTC.

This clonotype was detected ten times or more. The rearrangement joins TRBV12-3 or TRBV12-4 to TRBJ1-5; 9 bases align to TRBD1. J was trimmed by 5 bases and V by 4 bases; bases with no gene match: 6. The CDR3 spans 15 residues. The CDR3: CASSSGQGFDQPQHF. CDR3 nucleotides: TGTGCCAGCAGTTCGGGACAGGGTTTCGATCAGCCCCAGCATTTT.

The DNA for the CDR3 is TGTGCCAGCAGCCCCAGCCACGGGGTAGACTACGAGCAGTACGTC. Translation gives CASSPSHGVDYEQYV. This sequence joins TRBV11-3 and TRBJ2-7; TRBD2 might be the D (5 bases). The ends were cut back, 5 bases at V and 3 bases at J, with 17 bases in the middle. The germline CDR1 and CDR2 sequences are SGHNT and YENEEA. The CDR3 spans 15 residues.

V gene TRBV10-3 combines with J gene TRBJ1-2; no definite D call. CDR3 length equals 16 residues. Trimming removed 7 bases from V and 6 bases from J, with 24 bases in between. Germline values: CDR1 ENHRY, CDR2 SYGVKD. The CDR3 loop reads CAIKTSARTPGDGYTF. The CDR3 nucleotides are TGTGCCATCAAAACCTCAGCCAGGACTCCCGGGGATGGCTACACCTTC.

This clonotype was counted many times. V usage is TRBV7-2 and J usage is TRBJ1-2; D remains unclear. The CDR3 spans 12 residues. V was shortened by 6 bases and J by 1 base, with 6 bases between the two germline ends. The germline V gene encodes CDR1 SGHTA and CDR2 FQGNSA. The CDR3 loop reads CASSLNNYGYTF. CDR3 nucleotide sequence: TGTGCCAGCAGTCTGAATAACTATGGCTACACCTTC.

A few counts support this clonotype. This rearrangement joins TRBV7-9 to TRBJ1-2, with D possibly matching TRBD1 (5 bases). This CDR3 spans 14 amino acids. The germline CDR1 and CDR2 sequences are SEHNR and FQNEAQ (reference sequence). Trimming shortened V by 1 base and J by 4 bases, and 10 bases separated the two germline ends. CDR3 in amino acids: CASSLEGLTYGYTF. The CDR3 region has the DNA TGTGCCAGCAGCTTAGAGGGACTCACCTATGGCTACACCTTC. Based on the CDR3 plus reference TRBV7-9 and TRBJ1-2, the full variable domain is DTGVSQNPRHKITKRGQNVTFRCDPISEHNRLYWYRQTLGQGPEFLTYFQNEAQLEKSRLLSDRFSAERPKGSFSTLEIQRTEQGDSAMYLCASSLEGLTYGYTFGSGTRLTVV.

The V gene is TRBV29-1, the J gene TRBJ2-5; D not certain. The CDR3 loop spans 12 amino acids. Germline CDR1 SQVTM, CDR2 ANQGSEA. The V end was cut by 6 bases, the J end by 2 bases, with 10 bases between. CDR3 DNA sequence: TGCAGCGTGTCCCCAGTTCAAGAGACCCAGTACTTC. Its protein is CSVSPVQETQYF.

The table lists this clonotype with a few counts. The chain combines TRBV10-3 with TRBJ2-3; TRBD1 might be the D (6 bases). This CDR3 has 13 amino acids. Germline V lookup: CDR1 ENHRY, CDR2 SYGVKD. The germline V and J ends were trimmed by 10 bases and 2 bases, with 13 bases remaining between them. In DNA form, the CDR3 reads TGTGCCACCAAGACAGGAGACACAGATACGCAGTATTTT. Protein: CATKTGDTDTQYF.

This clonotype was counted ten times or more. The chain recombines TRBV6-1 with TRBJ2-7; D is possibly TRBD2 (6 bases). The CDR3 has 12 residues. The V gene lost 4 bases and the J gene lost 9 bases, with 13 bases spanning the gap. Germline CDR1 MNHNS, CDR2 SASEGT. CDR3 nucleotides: TGTGCCAGCAGTGGCGACTCCGGGAGGCAGTACGTC. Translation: CASSGDSGRQYV.

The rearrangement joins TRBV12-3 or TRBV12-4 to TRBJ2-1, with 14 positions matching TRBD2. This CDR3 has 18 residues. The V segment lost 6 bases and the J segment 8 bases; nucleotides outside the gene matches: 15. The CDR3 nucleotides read TGTGCCAGCAGCACCAACCCGGGACTAGCGGGAGTCGAGGATGAGCAGTTCTTC. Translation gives CASSTNPGLAGVEDEQFF.

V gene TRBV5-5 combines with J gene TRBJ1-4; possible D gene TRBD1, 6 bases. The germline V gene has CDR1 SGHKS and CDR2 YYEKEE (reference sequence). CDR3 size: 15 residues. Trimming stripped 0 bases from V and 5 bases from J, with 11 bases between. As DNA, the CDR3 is TGTGCCAGCAGCTTGGAAGGGGACACCAATGAAAAACTGTTTTTT. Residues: CASSLEGDTNEKLFF.

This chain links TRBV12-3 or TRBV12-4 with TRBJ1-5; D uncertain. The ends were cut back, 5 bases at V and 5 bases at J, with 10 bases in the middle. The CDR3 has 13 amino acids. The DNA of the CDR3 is TGTGCCAGCAGTCCGCTTCTCGATCAGCCCCAGCATTTT. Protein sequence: CASSPLLDQPQHF.

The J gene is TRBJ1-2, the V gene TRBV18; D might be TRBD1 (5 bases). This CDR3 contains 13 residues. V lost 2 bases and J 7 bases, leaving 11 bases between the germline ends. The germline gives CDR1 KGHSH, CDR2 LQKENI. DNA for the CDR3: TGTGCCAGCTCACCAAGTCGGGACGGTGGCTACACCTTC. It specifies CASSPSRDGGYTF.

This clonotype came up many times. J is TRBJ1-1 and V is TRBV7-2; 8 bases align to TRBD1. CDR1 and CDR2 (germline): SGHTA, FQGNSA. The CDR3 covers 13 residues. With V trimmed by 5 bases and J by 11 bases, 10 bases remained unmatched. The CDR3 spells CASSVWTGLNAFF. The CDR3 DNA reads TGTGCCAGCAGCGTTTGGACAGGGTTAAATGCTTTCTTT.

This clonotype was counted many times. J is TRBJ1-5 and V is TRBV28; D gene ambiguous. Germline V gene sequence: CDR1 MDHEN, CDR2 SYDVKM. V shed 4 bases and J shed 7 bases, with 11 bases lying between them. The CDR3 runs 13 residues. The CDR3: CASSSTGRQPQHF. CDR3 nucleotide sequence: TGTGCCAGCAGTTCCACGGGGAGGCAGCCCCAGCATTTT.

The DNA of the CDR3 is TGTGCCAGCAGCTTGGACAGGGGAAGAAACTATGGCTACACCTTC. Encoded protein: CASSLDRGRNYGYTF. The V and J genes are TRBV7-8 and TRBJ1-2, with TRBD1 matching 9 bases. V lost 3 bases to trimming and J lost 2 bases; unmatched junction nucleotides: 4. Germline loops: CDR1 SGHVS, CDR2 FQNEAQ. This CDR3 is 15 amino acids long.

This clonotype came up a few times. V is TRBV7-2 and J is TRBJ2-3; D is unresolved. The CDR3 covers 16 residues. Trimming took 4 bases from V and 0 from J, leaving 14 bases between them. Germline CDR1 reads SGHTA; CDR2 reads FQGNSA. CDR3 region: CASSSPRAGSTDTQYF. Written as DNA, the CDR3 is TGTGCCAGCAGCTCTCCCCGGGCAGGTAGCACAGATACGCAGTATTTT.

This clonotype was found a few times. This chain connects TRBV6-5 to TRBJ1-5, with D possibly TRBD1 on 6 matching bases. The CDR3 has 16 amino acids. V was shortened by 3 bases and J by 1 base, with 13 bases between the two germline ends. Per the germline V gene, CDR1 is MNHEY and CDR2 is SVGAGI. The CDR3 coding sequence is TGTGCCAGCAGTTATTGGGGCAGGGGAAGCAATCAGCCCCAGCATTTT. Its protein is CASSYWGRGSNQPQHF.

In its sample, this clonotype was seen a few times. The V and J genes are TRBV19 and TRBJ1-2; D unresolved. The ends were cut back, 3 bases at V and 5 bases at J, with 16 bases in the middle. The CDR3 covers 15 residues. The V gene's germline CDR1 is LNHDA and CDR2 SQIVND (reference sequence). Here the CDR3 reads CASSIPNGIEYGYTF. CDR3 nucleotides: TGTGCCAGTAGTATCCCCAACGGGATTGAATATGGCTACACCTTC.

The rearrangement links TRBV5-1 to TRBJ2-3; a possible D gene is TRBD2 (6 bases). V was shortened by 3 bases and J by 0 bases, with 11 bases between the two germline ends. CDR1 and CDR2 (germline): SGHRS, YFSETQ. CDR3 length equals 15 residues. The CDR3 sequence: CASSWDSTSTDTQYF. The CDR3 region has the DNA TGCGCCAGCAGCTGGGACTCTACTAGCACAGATACGCAGTATTTT.

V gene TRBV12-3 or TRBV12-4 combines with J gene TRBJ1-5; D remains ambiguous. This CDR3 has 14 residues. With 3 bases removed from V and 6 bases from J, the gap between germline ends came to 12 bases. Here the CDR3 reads CASSFQFKGQPQHF. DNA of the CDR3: TGTGCCAGCAGTTTTCAGTTTAAGGGTCAGCCCCAGCATTTT.

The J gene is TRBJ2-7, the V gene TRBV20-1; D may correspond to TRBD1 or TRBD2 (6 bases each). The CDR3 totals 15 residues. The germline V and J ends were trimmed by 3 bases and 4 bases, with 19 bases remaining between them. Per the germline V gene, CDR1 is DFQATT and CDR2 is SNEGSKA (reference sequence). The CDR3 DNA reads TGCAGTGCTAGGGGGGTGAGGGGGGCAGATTACGAGCAGTACTTC. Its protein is CSARGVRGADYEQYF.

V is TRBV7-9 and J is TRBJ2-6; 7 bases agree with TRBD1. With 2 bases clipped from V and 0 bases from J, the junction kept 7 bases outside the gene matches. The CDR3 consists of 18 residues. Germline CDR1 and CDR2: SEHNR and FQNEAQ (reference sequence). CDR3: CASSLRTGFLSGANVLTF. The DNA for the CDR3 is TGTGCCAGCAGCTTAAGGACAGGTTTCCTCTCTGGGGCCAACGTCCTGACTTTC.

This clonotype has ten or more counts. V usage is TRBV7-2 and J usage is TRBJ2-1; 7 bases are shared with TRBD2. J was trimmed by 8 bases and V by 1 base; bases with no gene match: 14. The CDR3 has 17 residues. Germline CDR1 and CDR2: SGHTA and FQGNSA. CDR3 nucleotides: TGTGCCAGCAGCTTAGAAATCAGCGGGAACCTACACTATGAGCAGTTCTTC. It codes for CASSLEISGNLHYEQFF.

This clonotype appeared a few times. The CDR3 DNA reads as TGTGCCAGCAGCCCTCACCCTGGTGGAAAACTGTTTTTT. This codes for CASSPHPGGKLFF. V gene TRBV12-3 or TRBV12-4 combines with J gene TRBJ1-4; no clear D. This CDR3 region has 13 residues. Deletions cut 6 bases from V and 10 bases from J, with 15 bases between.